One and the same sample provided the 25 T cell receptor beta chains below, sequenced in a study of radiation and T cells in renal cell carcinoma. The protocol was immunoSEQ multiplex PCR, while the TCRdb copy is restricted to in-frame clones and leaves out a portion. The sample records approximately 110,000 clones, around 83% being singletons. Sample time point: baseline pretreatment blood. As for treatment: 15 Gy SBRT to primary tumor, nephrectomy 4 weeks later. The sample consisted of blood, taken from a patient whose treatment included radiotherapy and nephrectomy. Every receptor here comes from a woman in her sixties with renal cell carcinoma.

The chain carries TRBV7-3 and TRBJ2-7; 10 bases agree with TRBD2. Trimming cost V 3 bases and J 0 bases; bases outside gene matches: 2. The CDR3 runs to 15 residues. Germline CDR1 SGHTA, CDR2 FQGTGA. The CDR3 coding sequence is TGTGCCAGCAGCTTGACTAGCGGGCCCTCCTACGAGCAGTACTTC. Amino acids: CASSLTSGPSYEQYF.

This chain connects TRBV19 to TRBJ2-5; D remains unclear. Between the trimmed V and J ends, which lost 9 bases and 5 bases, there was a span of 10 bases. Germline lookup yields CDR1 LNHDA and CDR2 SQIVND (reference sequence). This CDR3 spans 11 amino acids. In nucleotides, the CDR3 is TGTGCCAGCCGTCTGGGGGAGACCCAGTACTTC. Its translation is CASRLGETQYF.

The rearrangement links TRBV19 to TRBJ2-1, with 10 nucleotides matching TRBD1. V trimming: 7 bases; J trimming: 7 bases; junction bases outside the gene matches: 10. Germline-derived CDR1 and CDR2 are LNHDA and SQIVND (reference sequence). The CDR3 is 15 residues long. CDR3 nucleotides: TGTGCCAGTAAACTCATGACAGGGGGCTTGAATGAGCAGTTCTTC. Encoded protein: CASKLMTGGLNEQFF.

The CDR3 DNA reads TGTGCCAGCAGTTTTCTAGCGGGAGTAGCTGGGGCCAACGTCCTGACTTTC. Translated, it gives CASSFLAGVAGANVLTF. The J gene is TRBJ2-6, the V gene TRBV28, with 10 bases lining up with TRBD2. The CDR3 extends over 17 amino acids. The V gene end was trimmed by 3 bases and the J gene end by 2 bases; junction bases not matched to a gene: 4. Germline V lookup: CDR1 MDHEN, CDR2 SYDVKM.

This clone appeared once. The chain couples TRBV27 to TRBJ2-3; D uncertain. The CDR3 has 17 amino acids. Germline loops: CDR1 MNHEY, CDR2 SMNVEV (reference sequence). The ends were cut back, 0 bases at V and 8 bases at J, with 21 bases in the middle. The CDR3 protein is CASSLSSGPTTYLTQYF. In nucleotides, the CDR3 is TGTGCCAGCAGTTTATCTTCAGGACCTACGACCTACCTTACGCAGTATTTT.

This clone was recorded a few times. CDR3 sequence reads: CASSREINTEAFF. Here the CDR3 DNA reads TGTGCCAGCAGTCGGGAGATAAACACTGAAGCTTTCTTT. The chain recombines TRBV6-4 with TRBJ1-1; D is unresolved. V lost 5 bases, J lost 2 bases, and 9 bases lay in between. Germline V gene data show CDR1 as MRHNA and CDR2 as SNTAGT. The CDR3 spans 13 residues.

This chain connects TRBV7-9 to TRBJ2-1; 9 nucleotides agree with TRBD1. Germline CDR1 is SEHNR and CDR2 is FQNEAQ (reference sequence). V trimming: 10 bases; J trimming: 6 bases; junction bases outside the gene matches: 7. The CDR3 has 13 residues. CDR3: CATTGQGLNEQFF. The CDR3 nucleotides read TGTGCCACCACGGGACAGGGCCTCAATGAGCAGTTCTTC.

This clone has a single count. The CDR3 sequence: CASSSPAGEKLFF. The CDR3 DNA is TGTGCCAGCAGCTCCCCGGCAGGGGAAAAACTGTTTTTT. The chain couples TRBV28 to TRBJ1-4, with a possible D match to TRBD1 (5 bases). With 6 bases removed from V and 8 bases from J, the gap between germline ends came to 13 bases. From germline, CDR1 is MDHEN and CDR2 SYDVKM. This CDR3 has 13 residues.

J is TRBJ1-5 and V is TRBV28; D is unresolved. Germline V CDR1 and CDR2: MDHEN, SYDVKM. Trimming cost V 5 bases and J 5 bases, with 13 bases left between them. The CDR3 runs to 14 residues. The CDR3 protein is CASSRPGSHQPQHF. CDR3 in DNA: TGTGCCAGCAGTCGTCCCGGGTCCCATCAGCCCCAGCATTTT.

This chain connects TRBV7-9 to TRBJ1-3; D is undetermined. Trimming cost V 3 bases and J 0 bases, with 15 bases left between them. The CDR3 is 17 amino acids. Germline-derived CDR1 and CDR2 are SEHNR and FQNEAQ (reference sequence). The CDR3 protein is CASSLKGPNLSGNTIYF. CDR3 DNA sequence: TGTGCCAGCAGCTTGAAGGGCCCCAACCTCTCTGGAAACACCATATATTTT.

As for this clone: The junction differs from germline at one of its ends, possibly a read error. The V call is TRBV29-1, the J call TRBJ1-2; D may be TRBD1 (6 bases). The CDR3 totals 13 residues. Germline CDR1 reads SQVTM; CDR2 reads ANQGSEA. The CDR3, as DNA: TGCAGCGAGCAGGGACAAAGTAACACCGAGGTAGCCTTC. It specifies CSEQGQSNTEVAF.

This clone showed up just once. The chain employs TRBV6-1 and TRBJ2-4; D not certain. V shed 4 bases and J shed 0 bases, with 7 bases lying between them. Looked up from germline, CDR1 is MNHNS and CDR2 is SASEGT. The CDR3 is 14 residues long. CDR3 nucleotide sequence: TGTGCCAGCAGTGTAGGACCAGCCAAAAACATTCAGTACTTC. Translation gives CASSVGPAKNIQYF.

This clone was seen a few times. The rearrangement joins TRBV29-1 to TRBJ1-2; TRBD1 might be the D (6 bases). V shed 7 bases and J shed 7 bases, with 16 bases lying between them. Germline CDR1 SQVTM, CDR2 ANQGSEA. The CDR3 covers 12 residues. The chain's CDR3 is CSAVTGGGGYTF. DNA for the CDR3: TGCAGCGCCGTGACCGGAGGGGGTGGCTACACCTTC.

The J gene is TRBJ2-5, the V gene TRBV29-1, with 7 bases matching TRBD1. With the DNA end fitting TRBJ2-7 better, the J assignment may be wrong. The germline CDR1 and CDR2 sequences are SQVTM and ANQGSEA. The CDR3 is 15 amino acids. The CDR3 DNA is TGCAGCGTCGGGTCTTCGGGACAGCTCTCCTACGAGCAGTACTTC. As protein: CSVGSSGQLSYEQYF.

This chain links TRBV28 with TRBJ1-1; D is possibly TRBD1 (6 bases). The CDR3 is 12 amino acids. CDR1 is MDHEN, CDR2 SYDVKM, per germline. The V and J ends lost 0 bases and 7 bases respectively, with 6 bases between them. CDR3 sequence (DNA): TGTGCCAGCAGTTTATGGACAGGTGAAGCTTTCTTT. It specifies CASSLWTGEAFF.

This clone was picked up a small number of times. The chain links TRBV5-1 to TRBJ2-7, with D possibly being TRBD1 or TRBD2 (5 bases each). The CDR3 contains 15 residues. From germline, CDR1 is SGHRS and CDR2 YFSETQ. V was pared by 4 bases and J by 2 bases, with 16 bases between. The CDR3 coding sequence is TGCGCCAGCAGCCGCACCCCGGGACGGACCTACGAGCAGTACTTC. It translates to CASSRTPGRTYEQYF.

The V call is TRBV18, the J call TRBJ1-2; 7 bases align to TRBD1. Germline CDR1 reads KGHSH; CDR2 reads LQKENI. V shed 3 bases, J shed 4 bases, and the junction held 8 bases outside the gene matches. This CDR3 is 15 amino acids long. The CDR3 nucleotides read TGTGCCAGCTCACCCAGTGACAGGGCGACCTATGGCTACACCTTC. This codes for CASSPSDRATYGYTF.

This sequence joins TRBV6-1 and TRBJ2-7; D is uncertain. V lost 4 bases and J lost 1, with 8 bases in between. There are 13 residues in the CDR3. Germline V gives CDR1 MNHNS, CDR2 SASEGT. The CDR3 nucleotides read TGTGCCAGCAGTGTGACACTGTCCTACGAGCAGTACTTC. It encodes CASSVTLSYEQYF.

The CDR3 sequence is CASSQVVGGGGLMNTEAFF. CDR3 sequence (DNA): TGTGCCAGCAGCCAAGTAGTGGGAGGGGGCGGCCTCATGAACACTGAAGCTTTCTTT. The genes are TRBV4-2 and TRBJ1-1, with 7 bases matching TRBD1. This CDR3 has 19 residues. Germline V CDR1 and CDR2: LGHNA, YNFKEQ. Trimming at V came to 1 base and at J to 0 bases, leaving 14 bases not matched to a gene.

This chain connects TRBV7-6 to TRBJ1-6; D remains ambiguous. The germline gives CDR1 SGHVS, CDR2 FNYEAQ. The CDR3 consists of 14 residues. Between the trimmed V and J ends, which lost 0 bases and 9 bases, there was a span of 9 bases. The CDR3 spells CASSLARGSSPLHF. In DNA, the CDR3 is TGTGCCAGCAGCTTAGCGCGCGGGTCTTCACCCCTCCACTTT.

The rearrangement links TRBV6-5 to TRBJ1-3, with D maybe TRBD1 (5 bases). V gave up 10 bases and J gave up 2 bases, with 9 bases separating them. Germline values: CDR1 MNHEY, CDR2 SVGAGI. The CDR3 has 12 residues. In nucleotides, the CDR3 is TGTGCCACCCAGGGTGCTGGAAACACCATATATTTT. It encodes CATQGAGNTIYF.

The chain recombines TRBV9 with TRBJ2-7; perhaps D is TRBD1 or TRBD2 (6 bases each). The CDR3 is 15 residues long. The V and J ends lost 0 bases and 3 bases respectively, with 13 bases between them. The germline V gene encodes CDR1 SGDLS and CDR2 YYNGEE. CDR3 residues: CASSVGGGGDYEQYF. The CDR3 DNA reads TGTGCCAGCAGCGTAGGTGGAGGGGGAGACTACGAGCAGTACTTC.

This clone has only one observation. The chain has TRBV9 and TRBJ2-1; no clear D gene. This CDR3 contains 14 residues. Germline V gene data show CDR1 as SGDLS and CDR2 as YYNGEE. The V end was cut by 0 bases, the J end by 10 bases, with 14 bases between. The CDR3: CASSVEFSVHEQFF. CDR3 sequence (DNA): TGTGCCAGCAGCGTAGAATTCTCGGTGCACGAGCAGTTCTTC.

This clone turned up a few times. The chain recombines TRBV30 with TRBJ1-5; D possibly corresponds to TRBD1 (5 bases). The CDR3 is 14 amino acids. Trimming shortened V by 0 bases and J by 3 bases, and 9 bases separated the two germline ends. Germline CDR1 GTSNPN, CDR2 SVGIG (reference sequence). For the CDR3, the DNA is TGTGCCTGGAGTGTCGGGGCAGACAATCAGCCCCAGCATTTT. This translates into CAWSVGADNQPQHF.

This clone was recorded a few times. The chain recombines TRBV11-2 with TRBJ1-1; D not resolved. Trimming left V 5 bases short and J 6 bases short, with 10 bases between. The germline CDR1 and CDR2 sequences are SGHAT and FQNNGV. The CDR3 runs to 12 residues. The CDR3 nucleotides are TGTGCCAGCAGCAAAATGGATTCTGAAGCTTTCTTT. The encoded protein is CASSKMDSEAFF.